The 5 T cell receptor beta chains reported below all come from one sample, sequenced in a study of T-cell reconstitution after alpha-beta-depleted transplantation in children. Using unique molecular identifiers, the investigators prepared the TCRbeta library. In TCRdb, the PCR reads were re-called with MiXCR into one record per CDR3 protein. The sample shows about 610,000 distinct CDR3 sequences, approximately 10% of them seen only once. This sample comprised PBMCs from the stem cell graft donor, obtained from the stem cell graft. The receptors derive from a human donor who donated a stem cell graft to a child with acute myeloid leukemia.

The sample holds many counts of this clonotype. The gene calls are TRBV27 and TRBJ2-1, with a tentative D call TRBD1 (8 bases). Per the germline V gene, CDR1 is MNHEY and CDR2 is SMNVEV (reference sequence). The CDR3 totals 15 residues. With 5 bases removed from V and 14 bases from J, the gap between germline ends came to 25 bases. This chain's CDR3 is CASSPDYRGEGGEFF. The CDR3 coding sequence is TGTGCCAGCAGTCCTGACTACAGGGGGGAGGGTGGGGAGTTCTTC.

J is TRBJ1-1 and V is TRBV6-1; maybe TRBD1 (5 bases). This CDR3 has 14 residues. Germline V gene sequence: CDR1 MNHNS, CDR2 SASEGT. Deletions cut 5 bases from V and 1 base from J, with 11 bases between. The CDR3 is CASSPGPPNTEAFF. The CDR3 nucleotides read TGTGCCAGCAGTCCGGGACCTCCGAACACTGAAGCTTTCTTT.

This clonotype has just one count. With a much larger clone just one base away, this may be a read error. Without the conserved terminal phenylalanine or tryptophan, this CDR3 likely stems from a read error. V is TRBV11-2 and J is TRBJ1-1; D is perhaps TRBD1 (6 bases). The V gene's germline CDR1 is SGHAT and CDR2 FQNNGV. The V end lost 6 bases, the J end lost 1 base, and 12 bases lay between the germline ends. This CDR3 has 14 residues. CDR3 DNA: TGTGCCAGCAGGCGCGGGACACAGAACACTGAAGCTTTCTCT. Amino acids: CASRRGTQNTEAFS.

This clonotype was picked up a small number of times. This chain links TRBV24-1 with TRBJ1-5; 9 nucleotides match TRBD1. The CDR3 spans 15 residues. Germline loops: CDR1 KGHDR, CDR2 SFDVKD. Trimming removed 4 bases from V and 7 bases from J; junction bases left unmatched: 7. The DNA of the CDR3 is TGTGCCACCAGTGAAGCGGACAGGGGAGGACAGCCCCAGCATTTT. Translation gives CATSEADRGGQPQHF.

The chain carries TRBV20-1 and TRBJ2-1; 11 bases match TRBD2. Unmatched junction bases numbered 6, after V lost 6 bases and J lost 5 bases. There are 14 residues in the CDR3. The V gene's germline CDR1 is DFQATT and CDR2 SNEGSKA (reference sequence). The CDR3 DNA is TGCAGTGCACATAGCGGGAGGGTTGACAATGAGCAGTTCTTC. Its protein product is CSAHSGRVDNEQFF.